In its sample, the clone carrying this T cell receptor beta chain was seen a few times. The sample originates from a study of blood T cell repertoires in COVID-19. Generated by immunoSEQ multiplex PCR, the TCRdb table keeps only in-frame clones and is missing some. The sample has about 260,000 clones; about 87% are singletons. Germline assignment: CDR1 GTSNPN and CDR2 SVGIG (reference sequence). V was shortened by 3 bases and J by 4 bases, with 12 bases between the two germline ends. The CDR3 consists of 14 residues. Input material: peripheral blood. The rearrangement uses TRBV30 and TRBJ1-4; the D gene is possibly TRBD1 (6 bases). This clonotype was sampled from a woman aged 40 to 55 who had recovered from COVID-19. The CDR3 loop is CAWSPTGYNEKLFF. Written as DNA, the CDR3 is TGTGCCTGGAGCCCCACAGGGTATAATGAAAAACTGTTTTTT.